This T cell receptor beta chain was recorded in a study of blood T cell repertoires in COVID-19. Overall study: The origin of the acute and convalescent COVID-19 samples was the United States, Italy and Spain. PBMCs, B-cell-depleted T cells, or T cells were the source of the cDNA or gDNA that made up the material.

Original handling: Reference gene primer amplification in the assay estimated nucleated cell counts. Here immunoSEQ multiplex PCR was the method, and the copy in TCRdb shows in-frame clones only, minus some. V and J calls and clone size come straight from that table; D and trimming were deduced from the DNA. The top ten clones hold 4.7% of a sample with about 58,000 clones, over 65% of them seen once. Sequenced sample: peripheral blood. The clonotype comes from a man aged 35-49 years with active COVID-19.

The CDR3 reads CASSPPTGANYGYTF. The CDR3 bases are TGTGCCAGCTCACCACCGACAGGGGCTAACTATGGCTACACCTTC. This rearrangement joins TRBV18 to TRBJ1-2, with TRBD1 matching over 8 bases. CDR1 is KGHSH and CDR2 is LQKENI in the germline V gene. The V gene end was trimmed by 0 bases and the J gene end by 0 bases; junction bases not matched to a gene: 0. This CDR3 region has 15 residues.